This T cell receptor beta chain came from a study of T cells in Graves' hyperthyroidism and ophthalmopathy. RNA transcripts served as the template for amplifying TCR beta CDR3 regions. In the first-round RT-PCR of the TCR CDR3, the HTBI primer set was used. One entry per CDR3 protein, called by TCRdb with MiXCR from the multiplex PCR reads. This table has about 680,000 distinct CDR3 sequences, 35% appearing once. The CDR3 extends over 14 amino acids. V was pared by 3 bases and J by 8 bases, with 16 bases between. This clonotype was observed many times. The receptor was derived from a woman aged 40-49 years with Graves' hyperthyroidism. The sequenced material came from blood. The chain joins TRBV12-3 or TRBV12-4 to TRBJ1-1; TRBD1 is a possible D gene (5 bases). The CDR3 DNA sequence: TGTGCCAGCAGTTTTATTGTGCCAGGGACGGAAGCTTTCTTT. Protein sequence: CASSFIVPGTEAFF.